These 3 T cell receptor beta chains share one sample of origin, sequenced in a study of blood T cell repertoires in COVID-19. This table comes from immunoSEQ multiplex PCR, and its TCRdb copy is limited to in-frame clones, with some not included. There are approximately 170,000 clones in the sample; less than 85% occur only once, and 4.4% lies in the top ten. The sample taken for sequencing was PBMCs or T cells enriched from blood (not recorded which). The receptors stem from a woman between 50 and 59 years old who had recovered from COVID-19.

The chain links TRBV7-9 to TRBJ1-3; TRBD1 is a possible D gene (6 bases). The germline V gene has CDR1 SEHNR and CDR2 FQNEAQ (reference sequence). This CDR3 is 14 amino acids long. Trimming shortened V by 8 bases and J by 5 bases, and 16 bases separated the two germline ends. This CDR3 reads CASGQSGTRNTIYF. CDR3 bases: TGTGCCAGCGGACAGTCTGGGACAAGAAACACCATATATTTT.

This clone was recorded once. The chain carries TRBV6-5 and TRBJ2-3; D perhaps matches TRBD1 (6 bases). Germline V CDR1 and CDR2: MNHEY, SVGAGI. The CDR3 runs 14 residues. The CDR3 bases are TGTGCTACAGGGATACTCTCCAGCACAGATACGCAGTATTTT. It specifies CATGILSSTDTQYF.

This chain joins TRBV18 and TRBJ2-1; no firm D call. There are 17 residues in the CDR3. CDR1 is KGHSH and CDR2 is LQKENI in the germline V gene. Trimming took off 2 bases at V and 4 bases at J, with 18 bases between the two ends. CDR3 coding DNA: TGTGCCAGCTCACCATCGGTGACTTCAAGCCGATACAATGAGCAGTTCTTC. Protein: CASSPSVTSSRYNEQFF.